This T cell receptor (beta chain) was identified during a study of blood T cells in healthy people across ages. Findings and caveats of the study: Across the age range, TCR beta diversity per million T cells fell in a roughly linear way.

Then a second PCR, running about 6 to 11 cycles, was carried out with a sample-barcoded 5' primer and a J-beta primer mix. Each CDR3 protein gets one entry after TCRdb re-called the 5' RACE reads with MiXCR. The data contain fewer than 800,000 distinct CDR3 sequences, less than 40% of them singletons. Concerning this clonotype: Its matching antigen is unknown.

V lost 0 bases and J 12 bases, leaving 14 bases between the germline ends. CDR1 and CDR2 (germline): SGHTA, FQGTGA. The CDR3 totals 13 residues. Approximately 10 milliliters was the volume of peripheral blood drawn from each donor. The material sequenced was blood. This sequence joins TRBV7-3 and TRBJ1-2; D ambiguous. This sequence originates from a woman of 80 years or more in good health. Written as DNA, the CDR3 is TGTGCCAGCAGCTTAACGAGTGGCACCGATAACACCTTC. Its translation: CASSLTSGTDNTF.